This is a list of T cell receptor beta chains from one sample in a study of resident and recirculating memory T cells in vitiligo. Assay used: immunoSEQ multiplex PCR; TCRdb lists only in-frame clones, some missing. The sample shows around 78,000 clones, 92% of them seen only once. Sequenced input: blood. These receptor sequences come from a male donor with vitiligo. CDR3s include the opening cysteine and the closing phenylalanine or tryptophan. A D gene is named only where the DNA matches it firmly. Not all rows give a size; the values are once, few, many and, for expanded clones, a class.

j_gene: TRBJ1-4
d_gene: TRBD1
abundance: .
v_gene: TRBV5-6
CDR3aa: CASTGTGVNEKLFF
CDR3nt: TGTGCCAGCACCGGGACAGGGGTTAATGAAAAACTGTTTTTT

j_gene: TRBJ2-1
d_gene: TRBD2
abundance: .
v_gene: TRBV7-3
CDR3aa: CASSSPALAGENNEQFF
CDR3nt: TGTGCCAGCAGCTCCCCCGCTCTAGCGGGAGAGAACAATGAGCAGTTCTTC

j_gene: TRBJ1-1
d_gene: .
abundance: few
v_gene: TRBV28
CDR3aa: CASRSSGGPWVNTEAFF
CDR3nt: TGTGCCAGCCGTTCTTCTGGCGGCCCTTGGGTGAACACTGAAGCTTTCTTT

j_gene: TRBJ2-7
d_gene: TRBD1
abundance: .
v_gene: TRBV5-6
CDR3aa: CASSLGTGYHEQYF
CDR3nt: TGTGCCAGCAGCTTGGGGACAGGGTACCACGAGCAGTACTTC

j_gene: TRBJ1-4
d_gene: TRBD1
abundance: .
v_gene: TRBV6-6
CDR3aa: CASSYEPGTGDEKLFF
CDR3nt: TGTGCCAGCAGTTACGAACCCGGGACAGGGGACGAAAAACTGTTTTTT

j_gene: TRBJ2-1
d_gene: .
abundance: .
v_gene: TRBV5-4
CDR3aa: CASSPEVGVYNEQFF
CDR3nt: TGTGCCAGCAGCCCTGAGGTAGGAGTTTACAATGAGCAGTTCTTC

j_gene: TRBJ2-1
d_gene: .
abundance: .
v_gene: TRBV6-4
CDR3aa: CASSDSPGMKQFF
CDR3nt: TGTGCCAGCAGTGACTCTCCCGGTATGAAGCAGTTCTTC

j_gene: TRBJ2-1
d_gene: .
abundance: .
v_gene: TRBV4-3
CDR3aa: CASSLAGSFDNEQFF
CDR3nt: TGCGCCAGCAGCCTTGCCGGGTCCTTCGACAATGAGCAGTTCTTC

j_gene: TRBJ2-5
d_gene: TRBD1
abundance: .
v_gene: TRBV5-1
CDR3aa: CASSLKRTGETQYF
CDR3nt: TGCGCCAGCAGCTTGAAACGGACAGGGGAGACCCAGTACTTC

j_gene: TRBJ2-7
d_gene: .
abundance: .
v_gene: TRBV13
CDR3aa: CASSPARSSYEQYF
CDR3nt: TGTGCCAGCAGCCCGGCTAGGAGCTCCTACGAGCAGTACTTC

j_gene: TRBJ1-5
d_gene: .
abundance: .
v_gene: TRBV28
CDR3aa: CASSAWGDSNQPQHF
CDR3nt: TGTGCCAGCAGTGCCTGGGGGGATAGCAATCAGCCCCAGCATTTT

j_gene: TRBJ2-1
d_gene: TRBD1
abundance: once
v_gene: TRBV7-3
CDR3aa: CASSLNRDRGSHEQFF
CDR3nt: TGTGCCAGCAGCTTAAATAGGGACAGGGGTTCCCATGAGCAGTTCTTC

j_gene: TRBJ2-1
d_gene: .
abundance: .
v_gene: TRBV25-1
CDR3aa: CASSESRVLFNEQFF
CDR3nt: TGTGCCAGCAGTGAATCCCGGGTATTATTTAATGAGCAGTTCTTC

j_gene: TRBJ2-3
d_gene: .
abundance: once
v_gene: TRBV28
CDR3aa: CASSFTTGRGGGTQYF
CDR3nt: TGTGCCAGCAGTTTCACGACTGGGAGAGGGGGGGGTACGCAGTATTTT

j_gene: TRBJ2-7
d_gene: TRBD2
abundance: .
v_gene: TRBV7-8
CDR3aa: CASSPKGLAGGINEQYF
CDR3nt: TGTGCCAGCAGCCCTAAGGGACTAGCGGGAGGCATTAACGAGCAGTACTTC